The 18 T cell receptor beta chains given below trace back to one sample, sequenced in a study of T-cell reconstitution after alpha-beta-depleted transplantation in children. Library preparation (for TCRbeta) was performed with unique molecular identifiers. TCRdb ran MiXCR on the PCR reads and lists one entry per CDR3 protein. The profile shows 300,000 to 400,000 distinct CDR3 sequences, around 15% of them singletons. The sample here was PBMCs, mostly from graft donor cells, taken 360 days after TCRalphabeta/CD19-depleted stem cell transplant. Receptor source: a male patient between 2 and 10 years old who had a stem cell transplant for acute lymphoblastic leukemia, so the T cells may come from the graft donor.

This clonotype was counted between two and nine times. Here the CDR3 DNA reads TGTGCCAGCAGCTTATATCAAGAGACCCAGTACTTC. Its protein is CASSLYQETQYF. The genes are TRBV7-2 and TRBJ2-5, with D unresolved. Looked up from germline, CDR1 is SGHTA and CDR2 is FQGNSA. The germline V and J ends were trimmed by 2 bases and 2 bases, with 3 bases remaining between them. This CDR3 region has 12 residues.

At least ten counts were recorded for this clonotype. V gene TRBV20-1 combines with J gene TRBJ2-6; possible D gene TRBD1, 5 bases. This CDR3 has 14 residues. CDR1 is DFQATT, CDR2 SNEGSKA, per germline (reference sequence). V was shortened by 6 bases and J by 0 bases, with 9 bases between the two germline ends. For the CDR3, the DNA is TGCAGTGCACCTCAGGGCTCTGGGGCCAACGTCCTGACTTTC. Residues: CSAPQGSGANVLTF.

The genes are TRBV13 and TRBJ2-1; 10 nucleotides match TRBD1. Germline CDR1 and CDR2: PRHDT and FYEKMQ (reference sequence). The CDR3 is made up of 17 amino acids. With 3 bases clipped from V and 1 base from J, the junction kept 6 bases outside the gene matches. In DNA form, the CDR3 reads TGTGCCAGCAGCTTCTCAGACAGGGGGCTTTCCTACAATGAGCAGTTCTTC. Translation: CASSFSDRGLSYNEQFF.

V gene TRBV2 combines with J gene TRBJ2-3; tentatively, D is TRBD1 (6 bases). Germline V gene lookup returns CDR1 SNHLY and CDR2 FYNNEI. V shed 3 bases and J shed 1 base, with 14 bases lying between them. The CDR3 has 16 residues. CDR3 loop: CASSDPRDIRTDTQYF. CDR3 sequence (DNA): TGTGCCAGCAGTGATCCCCGGGACATCCGCACAGATACGCAGTATTTT.

This clonotype was seen only a few times. The chain joins TRBV12-3 or TRBV12-4 to TRBJ1-1; no firm D call. This CDR3 has 12 residues. V lost 8 bases and J lost 1, with 8 bases in between. CDR3 protein: CASREGNTEAFF. The CDR3 DNA is TGTGCCAGCCGGGAGGGGAACACTGAAGCTTTCTTT.

In its sample, this clonotype was seen a few times. The rearrangement links TRBV29-1 to TRBJ1-2, with D tentatively TRBD1 (6 bases). This CDR3 contains 10 residues. Germline V gene sequence: CDR1 SQVTM, CDR2 ANQGSEA. The V end lost 6 bases, the J end lost 11 bases, and 13 bases lay between the germline ends. The CDR3 region is CSVGGRGYTF. CDR3 nucleotide sequence: TGCAGCGTGGGGGGGCGTGGGTACACCTTC. Full variable domain (missing parts from reference TRBV29-1 and TRBJ1-2): SAVISQKPSRDICQRGTSLTIQCQVDSQVTMMFWYRQQPGQSLTLIATANQGSEATYESGFVIDKFPISRPNLTFSTLTVSNMSPEDSSIYLCSVGGRGYTFGSGTRLTVV.

This clonotype turned up a few times. The chain is built from TRBV7-9 and TRBJ2-1; D tentatively reads TRBD1 or TRBD2 (5 bases each). The V gene lost 5 bases and the J gene lost 4 bases, with 12 bases spanning the gap. The CDR3 has 14 residues. Germline V gene data show CDR1 as SEHNR and CDR2 as FQNEAQ (reference sequence). The CDR3 nucleotides are TGTGCCAGCAGCCCCGGGACGCATTACAATGAGCAGTTCTTC. Protein sequence: CASSPGTHYNEQFF.

This clonotype has more than one count but fewer than ten. V is TRBV12-3 or TRBV12-4 and J is TRBJ2-1; 7 bases are a match to TRBD2. The CDR3 length is 17 residues. J gave up 4 bases and V 2 bases, and 11 bases lay outside the gene matches. CDR3: CASSLRSSGNPYNEQFF. The CDR3 nucleotides read TGTGCCAGCAGTTTACGCTCCAGCGGGAATCCTTACAATGAGCAGTTCTTC.

Ten or more counts support this clonotype. V and J are TRBV27 and TRBJ2-2; D is possibly TRBD1 (5 bases). The germline V gene has CDR1 MNHEY and CDR2 SMNVEV (reference sequence). The CDR3 runs to 15 residues. V gave up 1 base and J gave up 8 bases, with 14 bases separating them. CDR3 amino acids: CASSLFGRVSGELFF. Here the CDR3 DNA reads TGTGCCAGCAGTTTATTTGGCAGGGTATCGGGGGAGCTGTTTTTT.

The sample holds many counts of this clonotype. The chain couples TRBV5-1 to TRBJ2-3; 7 bases align to TRBD2. The J segment lost 11 bases and the V segment lost 5 bases, leaving 8 bases of the junction unmatched. The CDR3 spans 12 residues. Looked up from germline, CDR1 is SGHRS and CDR2 is YFSETQ. The CDR3 protein is CASSRLAGEQYF. CDR3 nucleotides: TGCGCCAGCAGTAGACTAGCTGGGGAGCAGTATTTT.

The rearrangement joins TRBV20-1 to TRBJ2-5, with 8 bases matching TRBD2. This CDR3 comprises 14 residues. Unmatched junction bases numbered 10, after V lost 6 bases and J lost 4 bases. The germline V gene has CDR1 DFQATT and CDR2 SNEGSKA (reference sequence). CDR3 in amino acids: CSAQAGAGVETQYF. Here the CDR3 DNA reads TGCAGTGCCCAAGCGGGGGCAGGGGTAGAGACCCAGTACTTC.

The V and J genes are TRBV20-1 and TRBJ2-2, with D perhaps assigned TRBD1 or TRBD2 (5 bases each). Looked up from germline, CDR1 is DFQATT and CDR2 is SNEGSKA (reference sequence). The length of the CDR3 is 13 residues. V dropped 3 bases and J dropped 4 bases, with 9 bases sitting between them. CDR3 amino acids: CSARDGTTGELFF. As DNA, the CDR3 is TGCAGTGCTAGGGACGGGACCACCGGGGAGCTGTTTTTT.

This clonotype was seen a few times. The chain has TRBV7-2 and TRBJ2-5; 9 nucleotides agree with TRBD2. In germline, CDR1 is SGHTA, CDR2 FQGNSA. This CDR3 has 13 residues. J gave up 5 bases and V 5 bases, and 3 bases lay outside the gene matches. This chain's CDR3 is CASSAGGSETQYF. The CDR3 bases are TGTGCCAGCAGCGCGGGGGGGTCCGAGACCCAGTACTTC.

This chain links TRBV27 with TRBJ2-7, with TRBD2 as a possible D gene (6 bases). V lost 2 bases to trimming and J lost 0 bases, with 11 bases between them. The CDR3 is made up of 15 amino acids. Germline CDR1 reads MNHEY; CDR2 reads SMNVEV (reference sequence). CDR3 amino acids: CASSLGLPPSYEQYF. For the CDR3, the DNA is TGTGCCAGCAGTTTAGGACTACCCCCCTCCTACGAGCAGTACTTC.

This clonotype came up a few times. The J gene is TRBJ1-2, the V gene TRBV4-2, with TRBD1 as a possible D gene (6 bases). The CDR3 consists of 16 residues. Germline V lookup: CDR1 LGHNA, CDR2 YNFKEQ. V was cut by 0 bases and J by 3 bases, with 14 bases left in between. In nucleotides, the CDR3 is TGTGCCAGCAGCCAAGAAGGACAGCACAAAGACTATGGCTACACCTTC. This gives the protein CASSQEGQHKDYGYTF.

The chain combines TRBV3-1 with TRBJ2-7; 8 bases align to TRBD1. CDR1 is LGHDT, CDR2 YNNKEL, per germline (reference sequence). With 11 bases clipped from V and 3 bases from J, the junction kept 15 bases outside the gene matches. This CDR3 has 15 residues. CDR3 residues: CASCNFGQGYYEQYF. CDR3 bases: TGTGCCTCCTGCAACTTCGGACAGGGTTACTACGAGCAGTACTTC.

J is TRBJ2-3 and V is TRBV4-1, with a weak D call TRBD1 (6 bases). The V gene lost 3 bases and the J gene lost 2 bases, with 21 bases spanning the gap. This CDR3 contains 18 residues. CDR1 MGHRA and CDR2 YSYEKL come from the germline V gene. The CDR3 sequence is CASSQRWATGLVTDTQYF. The CDR3 nucleotides are TGCGCCAGCAGCCAGCGGTGGGCGACAGGTCTTGTCACAGATACGCAGTATTTT.

This clonotype was seen repeatedly, ten times or more. The chain recombines TRBV12-3 or TRBV12-4 with TRBJ2-3; D gene uncertain. The CDR3 runs to 11 residues. Trimming shortened V by 2 bases and J by 8 bases, and 5 bases separated the two germline ends. The CDR3 loop is CASSLLTTQYF. For the CDR3, the DNA is TGTGCCAGCAGTTTACTGACTACGCAGTATTTT.